The sample holds many counts of the clone carrying this TCR beta chain. The sample belongs to a study of patients and donors after allogeneic stem cell transplantation. One entry per CDR3 protein, called by TCRdb with MiXCR from the RT-PCR reads. The profile shows approximately 9,000 distinct CDR3 sequences, approximately 4% of them singletons. This CDR3 has 15 amino acids. V lost 0 bases and J lost 0; bases outside the gene matches: 3. CDR1 and CDR2 from the germline V gene are SGHRS and YFSETQ. The chain is built from TRBV5-1 and TRBJ2-7; 7 bases are shared with TRBD2. This receptor was identified in a human donor who was either an allogeneic HSCT recipient or a stem cell or donor lymphocyte infusion donor (not recorded which). It is not recorded whose cells these are; they may come from a transplant donor. The sequenced sample consisted of blood, either unsorted or a sorted T cell fraction (not recorded which). CDR3 nucleotide sequence: TGCGCCAGCAGCTTGGAAGCGGGGAGCTCCTACGAGCAGTACTTC. Translating gives CASSLEAGSSYEQYF.